Shown below are 22 T cell receptor beta chains from a single sample sequenced in a study of T cell responses to AZD1222 COVID-19 vaccine. TCRdb's table, derived via immunoSEQ multiplex PCR, lists solely in-frame clones and lacks some. The sample holds tens of thousands of clones; nearly 90% are singletons and the top ten take 1.3%. The sample in question was peripheral blood, obtained 28 days after the second AZD1222 dose. The receptors come from an adult who received the AZD1222 COVID-19 vaccine.

This chain joins TRBV7-9 and TRBJ2-2; D perhaps matches TRBD2 (6 bases). The V gene lost 2 bases and the J gene lost 7 bases, with 14 bases spanning the gap. In germline, CDR1 is SEHNR, CDR2 FQNEAQ (reference sequence). This CDR3 is built from 15 residues. CDR3 DNA: TGTGCCAGCAGCTTATCCGGAGGGCGGGTCGGGGAGCTGTTTTTT. It yields the protein CASSLSGGRVGELFF. Complete variable domain (other parts from reference TRBV7-9 and TRBJ2-2): DTGVSQNPRHKITKRGQNVTFRCDPISEHNRLYWYRQTLGQGPEFLTYFQNEAQLEKSRLLSDRFSAERPKGSFSTLEIQRTEQGDSAMYLCASSLSGGRVGELFFGEGSRLTVL.

V and J are TRBV3-1 (or the pseudogene TRBV3-2) and TRBJ2-7; 10 bases are shared with TRBD2. Trimming took 8 bases from V and 7 from J; bases not matched to a gene: 8. Germline V gene lookup returns CDR1 LGHDT and CDR2 YNNKEL (reference sequence). CDR3 size: 13 residues. The CDR3 protein is CASDLSGRFEQYF. CDR3 nucleotide sequence: TGTGCCAGCGATCTTAGCGGGAGGTTTGAGCAGTACTTC.

The J gene is TRBJ1-2, the V gene TRBV30; D is unclear. CDR1 is GTSNPN and CDR2 is SVGIG in the germline V gene (reference sequence). V shed 2 bases and J shed 0 bases, with 16 bases lying between them. The CDR3 is made up of 16 amino acids. The CDR3 region has the DNA TGTGCCTGGAGTCAACTCCTTGTGGGAGCTAACTATGGCTACACCTTC. Translated, it gives CAWSQLLVGANYGYTF.

The chain links TRBV18 to TRBJ2-3, with D possibly being TRBD1 (6 bases). V lost 0 bases to trimming and J lost 5 bases, with 21 bases between them. Per the germline V gene, CDR1 is KGHSH and CDR2 is LQKENI. The CDR3 totals 18 residues. The chain's CDR3 is CASSPPGAVIEMGDTQYF. The CDR3 DNA is TGTGCCAGCTCACCACCGGGGGCAGTAATCGAAATGGGAGATACGCAGTATTTT.

This clone turned up a few times. The rearrangement uses TRBV19 and TRBJ2-7; TRBD1 is a possible D gene (6 bases). This CDR3 contains 17 residues. V gave up 5 bases and J gave up 1 base, with 21 bases separating them. The germline gives CDR1 LNHDA, CDR2 SQIVND (reference sequence). The DNA of the CDR3 is TGTGCCAGTAGTCCGATGCCCAGGGGCCCTCAGTCCTACGAGCAGTACTTC. Translated, it gives CASSPMPRGPQSYEQYF.

The rearrangement links TRBV19 to TRBJ1-2; D possibly corresponds to TRBD1 (5 bases). In germline, CDR1 is LNHDA, CDR2 SQIVND (reference sequence). Trimming took off 6 bases at V and 1 base at J, with 9 bases between the two ends. CDR3 length equals 13 residues. The CDR3 region is CASRVDSNYGYTF. The CDR3 DNA follows: TGTGCCAGTAGGGTCGACAGTAACTATGGCTACACCTTC.

The rearrangement joins TRBV7-8 to TRBJ2-4, with 8 bases lining up with TRBD2. CDR1 and CDR2 (germline): SGHVS, FQNEAQ. The CDR3 loop spans 17 amino acids. The junction had 7 bases not matched to a gene; V was cut back by 0 bases and J by 3 bases. CDR3 DNA: TGTGCCAGCAGCTTAGCGCTTGGCGGGAGGATCAAAAACATTCAGTACTTC. It specifies CASSLALGGRIKNIQYF.

The gene calls are TRBV25-1 and TRBJ2-1, with D possibly being TRBD1 (6 bases). V was trimmed by 5 bases and J by 5 bases, leaving 13 bases between them. Germline CDR1 is MGHDK and CDR2 is SYGVNS. CDR3 length equals 14 residues. The CDR3 loop reads CASSRQGYNNEQFF. The CDR3 coding sequence is TGTGCCAGCAGTCGGCAGGGGTATAACAATGAGCAGTTCTTC.

The chain is built from TRBV7-8 and TRBJ1-5; D is undetermined. The germline V and J ends were trimmed by 5 bases and 1 base, with 12 bases remaining between them. The CDR3 runs to 15 residues. Germline CDR1 is SGHVS and CDR2 is FQNEAQ. CDR3 protein: CASSIPPLSNQPQHF. The CDR3, as DNA: TGTGCCAGCAGCATCCCCCCCTTGAGCAATCAGCCCCAGCATTTT.

This clone was observed once. CDR3 sequence: CASGPGQGLVNEQFF. In nucleotides, the CDR3 is TGTGCCAGTGGGCCGGGACAGGGGTTGGTCAATGAGCAGTTCTTC. This chain joins TRBV19 and TRBJ2-1; 10 bases map to TRBD1. The germline CDR1 and CDR2 sequences are LNHDA and SQIVND (reference sequence). The CDR3 extends over 15 amino acids. J was trimmed by 6 bases and V by 8 bases; bases with no gene match: 10.

The J gene is TRBJ1-6, the V gene TRBV27; D unresolved. Trimming removed 5 bases from V and 9 bases from J, with 26 bases in between. The length of the CDR3 is 18 residues. Per the germline V gene, CDR1 is MNHEY and CDR2 is SMNVEV (reference sequence). CDR3 coding DNA: TGTGCCAGCAGTAGAGGAGGCAGAGGGAATCGTTTGGGTTCACCCCTCCACTTT. The encoded protein is CASSRGGRGNRLGSPLHF.

The chain combines TRBV6-2 or TRBV6-3 with TRBJ2-5, with 9 positions matching TRBD2. The junction had 4 bases not matched to a gene; V was cut back by 0 bases and J by 5 bases. CDR3 size: 15 residues. CDR1 is MNHEY, CDR2 SVGEGT, per germline. The CDR3 nucleotides are TGTGCCAGCAGTTACTCGACTAGCGGAAAGGAGACCCAGTACTTC. Translating it yields CASSYSTSGKETQYF.

The chain combines TRBV5-1 with TRBJ2-7, with TRBD1 matching over 11 bases. V trimming: 3 bases; J trimming: 5 bases; junction bases outside the gene matches: 13. Per the germline V gene, CDR1 is SGHRS and CDR2 is YFSETQ. The CDR3 consists of 17 residues. The CDR3 nucleotides are TGCGCCAGCAGCTCATTGGTGGGGACAGGGGGTCTCCACGAGCAGTACTTC. This translates into CASSSLVGTGGLHEQYF. The full variable domain, its missing parts supplied by reference TRBV5-1 and TRBJ2-7, is KAGVTQTPRYLIKTRGQQVTLSCSPISGHRSVSWYQQTPGQGLQFLFEYFSETQRNKGNFPGRFSGRQFSNSRSEMNVSTLELGDSALYLCASSSLVGTGGLHEQYFGPGTRLTVT.

The chain uses TRBV2 and TRBJ1-4; 9 bases are a match to TRBD1. Trimming removed 8 bases from V and 10 bases from J; junction bases left unmatched: 23. Germline CDR1 reads SNHLY; CDR2 reads FYNNEI. This CDR3 has 18 amino acids. DNA of the CDR3: TGTGCCAGCCATCGTGCGGTAACAGGGGGCGGGTTTGAAGGAAAACTGTTTTTT. Protein sequence: CASHRAVTGGGFEGKLFF.

The chain couples TRBV28 to TRBJ2-5, with D maybe TRBD1 (6 bases). Germline V gene data show CDR1 as MDHEN and CDR2 as SYDVKM. The CDR3 loop spans 14 amino acids. Deletions cut 5 bases from V and 1 base from J, with 11 bases between. CDR3 amino acids: CASSLDRSQETQYF. CDR3 nucleotide sequence: TGTGCCAGCAGTCTCGACAGGTCCCAAGAGACCCAGTACTTC.

At least ten counts were recorded for this clone. V usage is TRBV4-3 and J usage is TRBJ1-1; weak D call: TRBD1 (6 bases). This CDR3 contains 15 residues. CDR1 is LGHNA, CDR2 YSLEER, per germline. V lost 4 bases to trimming and J lost 5 bases, with 17 bases between them. CDR3 in amino acids: CASSPQSTGRTEAFF. Here the CDR3 DNA reads TGCGCCAGCAGCCCGCAGTCCACAGGGAGGACTGAAGCTTTCTTT.

The chain couples TRBV3-1 (or the pseudogene TRBV3-2) to TRBJ2-7; D unresolved. From germline, CDR1 is LGHDT and CDR2 YNNKEL (reference sequence). With 0 bases removed from V and 7 bases from J, the gap between germline ends came to 16 bases. The CDR3 extends over 15 amino acids. The CDR3 DNA follows: TGTGCCAGCAGCCAAGATCTTGGTTTAGTACGGGAGCAGTACTTC. It specifies CASSQDLGLVREQYF.

V and J are TRBV3-1 (or the pseudogene TRBV3-2) and TRBJ2-1, with D possibly TRBD2 on 6 matching bases. V lost 3 bases and J lost 7, with 10 bases in between. The CDR3 loop spans 13 amino acids. Per germline, CDR1 LGHDT and CDR2 YNNKEL (reference sequence). The CDR3 region has the DNA TGTGCCAGCAGCCAGGGGGGAACAAATGAGCAGTTCTTC. It yields the protein CASSQGGTNEQFF.

This rearrangement joins TRBV29-1 to TRBJ1-1; TRBD1 agrees at 11 bases. CDR3 length: 14 amino acids. Looked up from germline, CDR1 is SQVTM and CDR2 is ANQGSEA. The V segment lost 7 bases and the J segment 4 bases; nucleotides outside the gene matches: 8. The CDR3, as DNA: TGCAGCGCCGGGACAGGGGGTTCCGGCACTGAAGCTTTCTTT. Translating it yields CSAGTGGSGTEAFF.

V is TRBV19 and J is TRBJ2-7; TRBD1 is a possible D gene (6 bases). Trimming pared 8 bases from V and 3 bases from J, leaving 8 bases between. The CDR3 is 11 amino acids. Germline CDR1 and CDR2: LNHDA and SQIVND (reference sequence). This chain's CDR3 is CASSRGYEQYF. The CDR3 bases are TGTGCCAGTTCCAGGGGCTACGAGCAGTACTTC.

V is TRBV27 and J is TRBJ1-2; D is uncertain. The germline CDR1 and CDR2 sequences are MNHEY and SMNVEV (reference sequence). Trimming pared 3 bases from V and 2 bases from J, leaving 7 bases between. This CDR3 region has 13 residues. CDR3 coding DNA: TGTGCCAGCAGTTTCGACGGAAACTATGGCTACACCTTC. This encodes CASSFDGNYGYTF.

The chain couples TRBV19 to TRBJ1-2, with D possibly TRBD1 on 5 matching bases. Germline CDR1 reads LNHDA; CDR2 reads SQIVND (reference sequence). With 4 bases removed from V and 4 bases from J, the gap between germline ends came to 13 bases. The CDR3 length is 14 residues. The CDR3 sequence: CASSTPGLIYGYTF. The DNA of the CDR3 is TGTGCCAGTAGTACACCGGGACTGATCTATGGCTACACCTTC.